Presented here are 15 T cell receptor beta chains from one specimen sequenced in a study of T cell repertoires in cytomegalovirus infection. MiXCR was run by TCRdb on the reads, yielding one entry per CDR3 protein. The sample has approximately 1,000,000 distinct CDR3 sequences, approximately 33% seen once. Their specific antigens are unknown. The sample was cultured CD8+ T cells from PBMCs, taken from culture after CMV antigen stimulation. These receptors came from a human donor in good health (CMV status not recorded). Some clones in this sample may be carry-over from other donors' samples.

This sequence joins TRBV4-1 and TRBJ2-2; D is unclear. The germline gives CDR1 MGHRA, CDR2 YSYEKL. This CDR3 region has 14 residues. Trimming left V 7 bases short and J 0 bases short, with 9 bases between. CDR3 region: CASTKRPNTGELFF. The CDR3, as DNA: TGCGCCAGCACAAAAAGACCGAACACCGGGGAGCTGTTTTTT.

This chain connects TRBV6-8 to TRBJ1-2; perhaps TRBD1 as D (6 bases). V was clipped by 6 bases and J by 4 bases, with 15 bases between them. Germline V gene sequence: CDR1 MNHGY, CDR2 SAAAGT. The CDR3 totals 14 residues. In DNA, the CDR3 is TGTGCCAGCAGACCTGTGGCAGGGGCCTATGGCTACACCTTC. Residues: CASRPVAGAYGYTF.

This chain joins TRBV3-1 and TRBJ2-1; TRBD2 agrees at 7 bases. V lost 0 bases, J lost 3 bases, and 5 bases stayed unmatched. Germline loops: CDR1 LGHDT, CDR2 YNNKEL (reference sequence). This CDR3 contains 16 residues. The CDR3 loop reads CASSQDSAGYYNEQFF. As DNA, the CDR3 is TGTGCCAGCAGCCAAGATTCAGCGGGGTACTACAATGAGCAGTTCTTC.

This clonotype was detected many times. CDR3 in DNA: TGTGCCAGCAGCTTAGTGGCATCAGATACGCAGTATTTT. Protein sequence: CASSLVASDTQYF. The chain is built from TRBV7-9 and TRBJ2-3; no clear D gene. Per germline, CDR1 SEHNR and CDR2 FQNEAQ (reference sequence). This CDR3 region has 13 residues. The V and J ends lost 1 base and 4 bases respectively, with 6 bases between them.

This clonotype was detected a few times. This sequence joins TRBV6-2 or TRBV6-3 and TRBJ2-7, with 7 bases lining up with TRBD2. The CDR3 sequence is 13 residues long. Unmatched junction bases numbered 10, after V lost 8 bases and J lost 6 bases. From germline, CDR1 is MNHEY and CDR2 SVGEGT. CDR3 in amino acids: CASGREEKIEQYV. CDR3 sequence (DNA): TGTGCCAGCGGGAGGGAGGAGAAAATCGAGCAGTACGTC.

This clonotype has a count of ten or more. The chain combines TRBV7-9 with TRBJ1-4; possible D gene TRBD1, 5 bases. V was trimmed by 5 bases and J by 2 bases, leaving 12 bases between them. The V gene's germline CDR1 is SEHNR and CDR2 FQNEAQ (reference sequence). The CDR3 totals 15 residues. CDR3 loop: CASSGKGITNEKLFF. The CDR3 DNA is TGTGCCAGCAGCGGAAAGGGGATTACTAATGAAAAACTGTTTTTT.

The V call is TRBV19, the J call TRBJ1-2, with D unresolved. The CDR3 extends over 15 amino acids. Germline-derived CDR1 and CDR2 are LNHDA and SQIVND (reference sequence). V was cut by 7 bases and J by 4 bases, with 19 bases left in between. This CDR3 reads CASTLRTSPLYGYTF. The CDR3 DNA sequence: TGTGCCAGTACCCTGAGAACGTCACCCCTCTATGGCTACACCTTC.

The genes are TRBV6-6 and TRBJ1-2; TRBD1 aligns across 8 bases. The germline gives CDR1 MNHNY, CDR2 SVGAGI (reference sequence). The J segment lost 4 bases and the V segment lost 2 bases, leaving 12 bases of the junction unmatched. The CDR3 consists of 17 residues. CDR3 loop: CASSYSIPGQEVYGYTF. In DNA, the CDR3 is TGTGCCAGCAGTTACAGTATTCCGGGACAGGAGGTCTATGGCTACACCTTC.

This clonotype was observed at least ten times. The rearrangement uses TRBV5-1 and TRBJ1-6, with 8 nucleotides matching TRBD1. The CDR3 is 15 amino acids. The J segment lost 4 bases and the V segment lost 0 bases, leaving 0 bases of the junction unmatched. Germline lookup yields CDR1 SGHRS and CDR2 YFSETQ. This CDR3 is CASSLGTGYNSPLHF. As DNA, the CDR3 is TGCGCCAGCAGCTTGGGGACAGGGTATAATTCACCCCTCCACTTT.

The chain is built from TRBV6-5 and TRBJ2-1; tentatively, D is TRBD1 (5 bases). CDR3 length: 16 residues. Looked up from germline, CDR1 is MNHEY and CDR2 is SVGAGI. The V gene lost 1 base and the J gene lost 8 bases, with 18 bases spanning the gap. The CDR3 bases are TGTGCCAGCAGTTACTTGGGGCGTAGCTTCGTTGATGAGCAGTTCTTC. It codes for CASSYLGRSFVDEQFF.

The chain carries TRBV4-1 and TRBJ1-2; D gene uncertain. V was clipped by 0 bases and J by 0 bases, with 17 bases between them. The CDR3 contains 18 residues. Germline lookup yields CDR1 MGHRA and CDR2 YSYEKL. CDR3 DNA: TGCGCCAGCAGCCAAGAAAGTCGAAGAGACTCATCTAACTATGGCTACACCTTC. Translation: CASSQESRRDSSNYGYTF.

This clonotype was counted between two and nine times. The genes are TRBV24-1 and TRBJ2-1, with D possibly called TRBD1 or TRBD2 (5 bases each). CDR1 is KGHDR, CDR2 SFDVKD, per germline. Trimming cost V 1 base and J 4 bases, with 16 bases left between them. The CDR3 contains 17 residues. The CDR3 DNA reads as TGTGCCACCAGTGATTTAGGGGATGGAGGCAGATACAATGAGCAGTTCTTC. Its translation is CATSDLGDGGRYNEQFF.

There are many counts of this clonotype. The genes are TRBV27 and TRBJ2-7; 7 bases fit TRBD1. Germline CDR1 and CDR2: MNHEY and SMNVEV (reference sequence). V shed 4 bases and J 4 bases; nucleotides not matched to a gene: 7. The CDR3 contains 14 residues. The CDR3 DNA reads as TGTGCCAGCAGTTCAGGGGGACCACCGTACGAGCAGTACTTC. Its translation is CASSSGGPPYEQYF.

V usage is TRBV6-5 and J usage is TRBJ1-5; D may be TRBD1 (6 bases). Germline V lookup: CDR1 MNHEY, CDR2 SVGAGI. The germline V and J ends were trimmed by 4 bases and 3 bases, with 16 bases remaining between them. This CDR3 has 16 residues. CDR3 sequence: CASSWGAPAPNQPQHF. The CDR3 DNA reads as TGTGCCAGCAGTTGGGGGGCCCCCGCGCCCAATCAGCCCCAGCATTTT.

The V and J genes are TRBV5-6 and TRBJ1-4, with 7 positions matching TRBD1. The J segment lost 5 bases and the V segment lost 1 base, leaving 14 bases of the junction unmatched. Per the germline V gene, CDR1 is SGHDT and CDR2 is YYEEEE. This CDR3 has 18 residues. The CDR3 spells CASSLYVLGTEENEKLFF. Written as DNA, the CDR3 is TGTGCCAGCAGCTTGTATGTTCTAGGGACAGAAGAAAATGAAAAACTGTTTTTT.